These T cell receptor beta chains were read from a single sample in a study of blood T cell repertoires in COVID-19. Generated by immunoSEQ multiplex PCR, the TCRdb table keeps only in-frame clones and is missing some. This table holds 20,000 or so clones, almost 85% found once. Specimen: peripheral blood. All receptors come from a man at least 80 years old with acute or convalescent COVID-19. Both conserved end residues are part of each CDR3. The D gene is left open where the match is weak. Part of the rows lack a size; the others show once, few, many or a class for expanded clones.

V gene	clone size	J gene	D gene	CDR3 protein	CDR3 DNA
TRBV23-1	few	TRBJ1-1	NA	CARSIMTRDIARNTEAFF	TGCGCCAGATCAATTATGACACGGGATATCGCGAGGAACACTGAAGCTTTCTTT
TRBV7-2	NA	TRBJ2-1	TRBD2	CASSLRLAGFGYNEQFF	TGTGCCAGCAGCTTACGACTAGCGGGGTTCGGCTACAATGAGCAGTTCTTC
TRBV27	NA	TRBJ1-2	TRBD1	CASSLTPGQGGYGYTF	TGTGCCAGCAGTCTGACCCCCGGACAGGGTGGCTATGGCTACACCTTC
TRBV6-2/TRBV6-3	NA	TRBJ1-2	TRBD1	CASSSPVTGDGYTF	TGTGCCAGCAGTTCTCCCGTGACAGGGGATGGCTACACCTTC
TRBV18	NA	TRBJ1-1	TRBD1	CASSQTGGADTEAFF	TGTGCCAGCTCACAAACAGGGGGCGCGGACACTGAAGCTTTCTTT
TRBV30	NA	TRBJ2-7	NA	CAWNGGTYEQYF	TGTGCCTGGAATGGGGGGACCTACGAGCAGTACTTC
TRBV11-1	NA	TRBJ2-5	NA	CASSLIRGETQYF	TGTGCCAGCAGCTTAATAAGAGGAGAGACCCAGTACTTC
TRBV19	NA	TRBJ1-3	NA	CASSNTDSSGNTIYF	TGTGCCAGTAGTAACACGGACAGCTCTGGAAACACCATATATTTT
TRBV7-2	NA	TRBJ2-3	NA	CASSPRNGHAQYF	TGTGCCAGCAGCCCCCGAAATGGACACGCGCAGTATTTT
TRBV6-6	few	TRBJ2-2	NA	CASSRPAGELFF	TGTGCCAGCTCCCGCCCGGCCGGGGAGCTGTTTTTT
TRBV7-2	few	TRBJ1-1	NA	CASSRQLAEAFF	TGTGCCAGCAGCCGACAGCTCGCTGAAGCTTTCTTT
TRBV9	NA	TRBJ1-2	NA	CASSPQAGGSYGYTF	TGTGCCAGCAGCCCACAGGCGGGGGGGAGCTATGGCTACACCTTC
TRBV12-3/TRBV12-4	NA	TRBJ1-2	NA	CASSLQGPQGYTF	TGTGCCAGCAGTCTCCAGGGCCCGCAGGGCTACACCTTC
TRBV3-1/TRBV3-2	NA	TRBJ2-5	NA	CASSQPGSQETQYF	TGTGCCAGCAGTCAACCGGGATCCCAAGAGACCCAGTACTTC
TRBV5-6	NA	TRBJ1-2	TRBD1	CASISYGQGVEGYTF	TGTGCCAGCATCAGCTACGGACAGGGTGTTGAAGGCTACACCTTC
TRBV12-3/TRBV12-4	NA	TRBJ1-4	NA	CASSPTDSEKLFF	TGTGCCAGCAGCCCCACGGACAGTGAAAAACTGTTTTTT
TRBV11-3	NA	TRBJ2-3	TRBD2	CASSPGGSADTQYF	TGTGCCAGCAGCCCGGGAGGGTCGGCAGATACGCAGTATTTT
TRBV19	NA	TRBJ1-5	NA	CASSIIEGVGSNQPQHF	TGTGCCAGTAGTATTATCGAAGGGGTAGGTAGCAATCAGCCCCAGCATTTT
TRBV7-9	NA	TRBJ1-1	TRBD1	CASRPGTAAEAFF	TGTGCCAGCAGGCCCGGGACAGCGGCTGAAGCTTTCTTT
TRBV4-1	NA	TRBJ1-1	NA	CASSQASQGMYEAFF	TGCGCCAGCAGCCAAGCTTCCCAGGGGATGTATGAAGCTTTCTTT
TRBV4-1	NA	TRBJ1-4	NA	CASSRPRGGKTNEKLFF	TGCGCCAGCAGCCGCCCCCGGGGAGGAAAAACTAATGAAAAACTGTTTTTT
TRBV18	once	TRBJ2-7	TRBD1	CASSPPSGTGPYEQYF	TGTGCCAGCTCACCACCGTCCGGGACAGGTCCGTACGAGCAGTACTTC
TRBV19	NA	TRBJ1-5	TRBD1	CASFRGTGYSNQPQHF	TGTGCCAGTTTCCGAGGGACAGGCTATAGCAATCAGCCCCAGCATTTT
TRBV10-3	NA	TRBJ1-5	NA	CAISEASNQPQHF	TGTGCCATCAGTGAAGCTTCCAATCAGCCCCAGCATTTT
TRBV27	once	TRBJ2-6	TRBD1	CASRYGGQDGGANVLTF	TGTGCCAGCAGGTATGGGGGACAGGATGGTGGGGCCAACGTCCTGACTTTC
TRBV30	NA	TRBJ2-1	NA	CAWSAGTTRPGQFF	TGTGCCTGGAGCGCCGGGACAACCCGGCCCGGGCAGTTCTTC
TRBV11-2	few	TRBJ2-7	NA	CASSPLGGPSYYEQYF	TGTGCCAGCAGCCCCCTCGGAGGGCCCTCCTACTACGAGCAGTACTTC
TRBV7-2	NA	TRBJ2-2	NA	CASSLGGTANTGELFF	TGTGCCAGCAGCTTAGGGGGGACTGCGAACACCGGGGAGCTGTTTTTT
TRBV5-6	NA	TRBJ1-5	NA	CASSPGSNQPQHF	TGTGCCAGCAGTCCAGGGAGCAATCAGCCCCAGCATTTT
TRBV5-5	NA	TRBJ1-6	TRBD1	CASSSTRGLNSPLHF	TGTGCCAGCAGCTCAACCAGGGGGCTCAATTCACCCCTCCACTTT
TRBV19	NA	TRBJ2-1	NA	CASSPSQGLGEQFF	TGTGCCAGTAGTCCTTCTCAGGGGCTGGGTGAGCAGTTCTTC
TRBV10-1	NA	TRBJ1-1	TRBD1	CASSEGDRGSWTEAFF	TGCGCCAGCAGTGAGGGGGACAGGGGAAGTTGGACTGAAGCTTTCTTT
TRBV9	NA	TRBJ1-2	TRBD1	CASSSIGQGRFNYGYTF	TGTGCCAGCAGCTCCATTGGACAGGGGAGATTTAACTATGGCTACACCTTC
TRBV6-2/TRBV6-3	NA	TRBJ2-2	TRBD2	CASSRGANTGELFF	TGTGCCAGCAGCCGGGGGGCGAACACCGGGGAGCTGTTTTTT
TRBV15	few	TRBJ2-5	TRBD1	CATSRGDREGQETQYF	TGTGCCACCAGCAGAGGGGACAGGGAGGGACAAGAGACCCAGTACTTC
TRBV2	NA	TRBJ2-5	TRBD1	CASSSGTGGRETQYF	TGTGCCAGCAGCTCCGGGACAGGGGGCCGGGAGACCCAGTACTTC
TRBV14	few	TRBJ1-6	NA	CASSQERQSPLHF	TGTGCCAGCAGCCAAGAGAGGCAATCACCCCTCCACTTT
TRBV5-4	NA	TRBJ2-7	NA	CASSLEVGGHYEQYF	TGTGCCAGCAGCTTGGAGGTGGGGGGGCATTACGAGCAGTACTTC
TRBV7-9	NA	TRBJ2-3	TRBD2	CASSSRGEGTDTQYF	TGTGCCAGCAGCTCGCGGGGGGAAGGTACAGATACGCAGTATTTT
TRBV12-3/TRBV12-4	NA	TRBJ1-6	NA	CASTDSYNSPLHF	TGTGCCAGCACAGACTCCTATAATTCACCCCTCCACTTT
TRBV7-2	NA	TRBJ2-5	NA	CASSGITGETQYF	TGTGCCAGCAGCGGAATCACAGGGGAGACCCAGTACTTC
TRBV6-5	NA	TRBJ1-2	NA	CASSYSLIEVNYGYTF	TGTGCCAGCAGTTACTCCTTAATAGAGGTTAACTATGGCTACACCTTC
TRBV7-3	NA	TRBJ2-5	TRBD1	CASSSDRGGETQYF	TGTGCCAGCAGCTCCGACAGGGGTGGGGAGACCCAGTACTTC